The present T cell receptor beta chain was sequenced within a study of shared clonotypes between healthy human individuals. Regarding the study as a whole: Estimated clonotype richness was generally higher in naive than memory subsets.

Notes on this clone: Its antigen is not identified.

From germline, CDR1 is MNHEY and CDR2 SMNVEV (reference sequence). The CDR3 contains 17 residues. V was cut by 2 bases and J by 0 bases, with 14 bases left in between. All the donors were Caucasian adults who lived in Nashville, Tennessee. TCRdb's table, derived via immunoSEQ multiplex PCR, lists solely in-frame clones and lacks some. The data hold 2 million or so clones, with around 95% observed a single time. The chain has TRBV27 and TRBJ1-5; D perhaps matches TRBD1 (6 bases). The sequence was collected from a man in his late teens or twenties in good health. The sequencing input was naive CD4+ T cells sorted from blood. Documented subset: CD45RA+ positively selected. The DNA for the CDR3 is TGTGCCAGCAGTTTACGGGGGGGCGGATTTAGCAATCAGCCCCAGCATTTT. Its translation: CASSLRGGGFSNQPQHF.